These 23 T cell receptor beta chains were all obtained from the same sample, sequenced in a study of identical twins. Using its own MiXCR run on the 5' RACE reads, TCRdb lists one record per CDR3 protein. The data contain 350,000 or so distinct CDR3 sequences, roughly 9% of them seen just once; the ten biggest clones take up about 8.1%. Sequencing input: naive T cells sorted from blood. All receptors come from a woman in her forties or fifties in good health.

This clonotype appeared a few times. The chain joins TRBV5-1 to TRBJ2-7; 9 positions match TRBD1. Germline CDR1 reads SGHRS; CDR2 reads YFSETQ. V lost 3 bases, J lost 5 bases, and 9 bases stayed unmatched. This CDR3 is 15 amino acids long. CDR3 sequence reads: CASSSKSGTGNEQYF. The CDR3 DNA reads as TGCGCCAGCAGCTCGAAGTCCGGGACAGGGAACGAGCAGTACTTC.

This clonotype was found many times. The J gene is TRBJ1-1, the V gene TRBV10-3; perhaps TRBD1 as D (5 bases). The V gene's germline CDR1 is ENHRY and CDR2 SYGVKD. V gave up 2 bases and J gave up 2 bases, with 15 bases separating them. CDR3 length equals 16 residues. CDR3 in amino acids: CAISEPGGLHNTEAFF. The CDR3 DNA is TGTGCCATCAGTGAGCCCGGGGGACTACATAACACTGAAGCTTTCTTT.

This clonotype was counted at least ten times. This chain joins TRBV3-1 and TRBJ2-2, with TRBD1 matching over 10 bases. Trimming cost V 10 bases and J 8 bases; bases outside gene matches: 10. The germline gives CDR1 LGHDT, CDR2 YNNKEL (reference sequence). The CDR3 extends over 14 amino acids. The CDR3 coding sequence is TGTGCCACTGAACCGGGACAGGGGACGGGGGAGCTGTTTTTT. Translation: CATEPGQGTGELFF.

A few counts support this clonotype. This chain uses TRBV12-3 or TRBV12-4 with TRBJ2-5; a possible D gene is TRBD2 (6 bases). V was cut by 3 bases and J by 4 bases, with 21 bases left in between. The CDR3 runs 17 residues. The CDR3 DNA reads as TGTGCCAGCAGTTTCCTGGGGGTCGGGGGTCGGGGAGAGACCCAGTACTTC. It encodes CASSFLGVGGRGETQYF.

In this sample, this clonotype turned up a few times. As DNA, the CDR3 is TGCAGTGCTAGAGATTTTTCGCGGGAGGGCCCCATGAACACAGATACGCAGTATTTT. The encoded protein is CSARDFSREGPMNTDTQYF. The chain links TRBV20-1 to TRBJ2-3; 9 bases match TRBD2. The CDR3 consists of 19 residues. Per the germline V gene, CDR1 is DFQATT and CDR2 is SNEGSKA (reference sequence). The J segment lost 2 bases and the V segment lost 0 bases, leaving 15 bases of the junction unmatched.

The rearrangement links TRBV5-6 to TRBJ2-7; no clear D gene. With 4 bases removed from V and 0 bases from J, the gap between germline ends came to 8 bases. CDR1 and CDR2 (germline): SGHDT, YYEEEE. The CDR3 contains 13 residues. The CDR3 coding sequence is TGTGCCAGCAGCCCCCCGGCCTCCTACGAGCAGTACGTC. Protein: CASSPPASYEQYV.

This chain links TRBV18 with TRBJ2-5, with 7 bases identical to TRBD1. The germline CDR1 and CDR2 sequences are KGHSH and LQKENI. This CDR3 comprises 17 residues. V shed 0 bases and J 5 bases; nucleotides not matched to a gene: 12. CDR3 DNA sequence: TGTGCCAGCTCACCACCGAGGGGGCGCGTAGGTGAGGAGACCCAGTACTTC. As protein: CASSPPRGRVGEETQYF.

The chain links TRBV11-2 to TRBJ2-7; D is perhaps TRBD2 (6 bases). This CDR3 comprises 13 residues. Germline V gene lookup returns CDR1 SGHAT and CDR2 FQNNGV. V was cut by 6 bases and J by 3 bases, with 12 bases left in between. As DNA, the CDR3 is TGTGCCAGCAGTTCCACGCGGGGCTACGAGCAGTACTTC. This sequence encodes CASSSTRGYEQYF.

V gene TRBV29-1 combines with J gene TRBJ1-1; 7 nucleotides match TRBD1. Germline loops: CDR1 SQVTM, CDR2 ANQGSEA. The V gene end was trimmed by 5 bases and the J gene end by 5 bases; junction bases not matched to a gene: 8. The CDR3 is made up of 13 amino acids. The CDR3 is CSVPGQGVTEAFF. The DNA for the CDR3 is TGCAGCGTTCCCGGGCAGGGGGTTACTGAAGCTTTCTTT.

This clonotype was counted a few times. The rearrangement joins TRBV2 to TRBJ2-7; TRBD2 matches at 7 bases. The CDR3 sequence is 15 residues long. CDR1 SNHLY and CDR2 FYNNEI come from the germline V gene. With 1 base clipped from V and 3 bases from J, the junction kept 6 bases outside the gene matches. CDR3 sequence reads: CASSEVDSGVYEQYF. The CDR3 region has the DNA TGTGCCAGCAGTGAAGTTGACAGCGGGGTCTACGAGCAGTACTTC.

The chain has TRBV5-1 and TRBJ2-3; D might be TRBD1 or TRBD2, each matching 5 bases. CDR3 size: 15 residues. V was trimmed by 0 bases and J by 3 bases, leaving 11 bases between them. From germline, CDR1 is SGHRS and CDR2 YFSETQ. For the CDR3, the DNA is TGCGCCAGCAGCTTGGCGGGACCAGAAACAGATACGCAGTATTTT. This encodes CASSLAGPETDTQYF. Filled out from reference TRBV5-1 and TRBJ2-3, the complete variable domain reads KAGVTQTPRYLIKTRGQQVTLSCSPISGHRSVSWYQQTPGQGLQFLFEYFSETQRNKGNFPGRFSGRQFSNSRSEMNVSTLELGDSALYLCASSLAGPETDTQYFGPGTRLTVL.

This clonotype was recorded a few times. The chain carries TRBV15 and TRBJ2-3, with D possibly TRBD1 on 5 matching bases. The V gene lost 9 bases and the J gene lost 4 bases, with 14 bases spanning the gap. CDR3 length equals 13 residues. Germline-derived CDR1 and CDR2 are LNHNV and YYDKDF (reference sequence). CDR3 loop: CATTTRAADTQYF. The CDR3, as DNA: TGTGCCACTACGACCAGGGCGGCAGATACGCAGTATTTT.

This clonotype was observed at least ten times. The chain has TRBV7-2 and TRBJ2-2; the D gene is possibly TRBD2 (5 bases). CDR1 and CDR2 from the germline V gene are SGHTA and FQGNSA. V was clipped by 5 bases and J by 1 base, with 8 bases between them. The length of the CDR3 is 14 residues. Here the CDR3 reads CASSPSLNTGELFF. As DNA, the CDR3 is TGTGCCAGCAGCCCTAGCCTGAACACCGGGGAGCTGTTTTTT.

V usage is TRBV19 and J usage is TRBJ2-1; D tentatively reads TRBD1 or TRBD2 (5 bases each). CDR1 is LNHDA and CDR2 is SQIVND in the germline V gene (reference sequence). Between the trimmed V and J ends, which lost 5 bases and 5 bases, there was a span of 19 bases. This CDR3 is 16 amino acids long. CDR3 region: CASSLTTGPGNNEQFF. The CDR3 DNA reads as TGTGCCAGTAGTTTAACTACGGGACCCGGAAACAATGAGCAGTTCTTC. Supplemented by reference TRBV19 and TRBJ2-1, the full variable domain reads DGGITQSPKYLFRKEGQNVTLSCEQNLNHDAMYWYRQDPGQGLRLIYYSQIVNDFQKGDIAEGYSVSREKKESFPLTVTSAQKNPTAFYLCASSLTTGPGNNEQFFGPGTRLTVL.

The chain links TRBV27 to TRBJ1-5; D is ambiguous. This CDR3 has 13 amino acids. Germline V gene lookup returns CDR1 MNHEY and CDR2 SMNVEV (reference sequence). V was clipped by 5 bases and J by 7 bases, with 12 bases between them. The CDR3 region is CASSRAEGQPQHF. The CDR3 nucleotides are TGTGCCAGCAGTAGGGCCGAGGGACAGCCCCAGCATTTT.

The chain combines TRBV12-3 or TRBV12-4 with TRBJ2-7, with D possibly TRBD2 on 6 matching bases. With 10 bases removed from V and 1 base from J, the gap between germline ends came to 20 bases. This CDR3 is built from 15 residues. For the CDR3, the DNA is TGTGCCATCCAGCAAGAGGTTCGGGGGTCCTACGAGCAGTACTTC. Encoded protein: CAIQQEVRGSYEQYF.

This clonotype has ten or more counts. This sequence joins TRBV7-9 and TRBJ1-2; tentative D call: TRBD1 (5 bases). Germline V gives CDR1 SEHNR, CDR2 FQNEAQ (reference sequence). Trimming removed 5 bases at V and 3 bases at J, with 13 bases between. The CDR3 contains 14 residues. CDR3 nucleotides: TGTGCCAGCAGCCGGCGGGGGGACTACTATGGCTACACCTTC. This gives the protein CASSRRGDYYGYTF.

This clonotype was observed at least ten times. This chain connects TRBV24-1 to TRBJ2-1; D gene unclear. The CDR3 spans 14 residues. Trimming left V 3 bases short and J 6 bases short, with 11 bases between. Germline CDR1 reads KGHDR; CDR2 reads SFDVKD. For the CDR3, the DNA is TGTGCCACCAGTGATCCCCGGAACTCCAATGAGCAGTTCTTC. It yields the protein CATSDPRNSNEQFF.

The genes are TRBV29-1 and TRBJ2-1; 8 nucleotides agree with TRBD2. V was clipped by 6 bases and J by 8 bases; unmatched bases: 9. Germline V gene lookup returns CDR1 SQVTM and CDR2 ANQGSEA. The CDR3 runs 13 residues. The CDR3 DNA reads TGCAGCGTCGCGGCGGGCGGGAGGCATGAGCAGTTCTTC. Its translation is CSVAAGGRHEQFF.

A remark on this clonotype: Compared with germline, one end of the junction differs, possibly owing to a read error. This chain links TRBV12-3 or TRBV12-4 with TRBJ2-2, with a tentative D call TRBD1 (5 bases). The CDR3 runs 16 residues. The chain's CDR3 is CASSVASGHGTGELFF. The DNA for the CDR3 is TGTGCCAGCAGTGTAGCCTCCGGACACGGCACCGGGGAGCTGTTTTTT.

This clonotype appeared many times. The CDR3 here is CASSLAPGNTEAFF. CDR3 in DNA: TGTGCCAGCAGCTTAGCCCCGGGGAACACTGAAGCTTTCTTT. V gene TRBV7-2 combines with J gene TRBJ1-1; D gene unclear. Germline loops: CDR1 SGHTA, CDR2 FQGNSA. The CDR3 is 14 residues long. V was clipped by 0 bases and J by 1 base, with 6 bases between them.

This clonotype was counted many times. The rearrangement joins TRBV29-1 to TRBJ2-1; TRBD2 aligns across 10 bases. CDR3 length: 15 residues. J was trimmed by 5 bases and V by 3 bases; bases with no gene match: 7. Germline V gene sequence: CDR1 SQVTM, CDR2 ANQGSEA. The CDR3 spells CSVDGSGRRNNEQFF. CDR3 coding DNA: TGCAGCGTTGACGGTAGCGGGAGGAGGAACAATGAGCAGTTCTTC.

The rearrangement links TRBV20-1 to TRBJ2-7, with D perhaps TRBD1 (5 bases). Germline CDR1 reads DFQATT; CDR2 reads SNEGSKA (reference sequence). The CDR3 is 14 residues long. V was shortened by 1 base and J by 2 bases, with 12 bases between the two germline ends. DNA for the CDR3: TGCAGTGCTAGAGGGGGCGCCACTACCTACGAGCAGTACTTC. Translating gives CSARGGATTYEQYF.